These T cell receptor beta chains were read from a single sample in a study of tumor-infiltrating lymphocytes in localized non-small cell lung cancer. Using immunoSEQ multiplex PCR, the repertoire was profiled, and TCRdb retains in-frame clones only, with some absent. The table lists about 16,000 clones, around 72% of them singletons, with around 10% in the top ten. The specimen sequenced was lung tumor tissue. These TCRs come from a human donor with non-small cell lung cancer. Both conserved end residues are part of each CDR3. A D gene is named only where the DNA matches it firmly. Clone size is shown for a subset of rows, as once, few, many or a class of expanded clone.

clone size	V gene	J gene	D gene	CDR3 DNA	CDR3 protein
.	TRBV11-2	TRBJ2-1	TRBD2	TGTGCCAGCAGCTTAAGGGCTAGCGGGAGCAATGAGCAGTTCTTC	CASSLRASGSNEQFF
.	TRBV7-7	TRBJ2-7	TRBD2	TGTGCTAGCAGCCCCGGGGAGGGAGGACACGAGCAGTACTTC	CASSPGEGGHEQYF
.	TRBV6-1	TRBJ1-1	.	TGTGCCAGCAGTGACCTAGGGGAGTTGGCCGAAGCTTTCTTT	CASSDLGELAEAFF
few	TRBV5-1	TRBJ2-7	TRBD1	TGCGCCAGCAGCCCGCACAGGGGTGACGACGAGCAGTACTTC	CASSPHRGDDEQYF
few	TRBV27	TRBJ2-7	TRBD2	TGTGCCAGCAGTCTCGGACTAGCCTCCTACGAGCAGTACTTC	CASSLGLASYEQYF
medium-sized	TRBV18	TRBJ2-6	.	TGTGCCAGCTCACCGGGCTCTGGGGCCAACGTCCTGACTTTC	CASSPGSGANVLTF
few	TRBV19	TRBJ2-2	TRBD2	TGTGCCAGTAGTATCTTAGCGGGAGGAGGGACCGGGGAGCTGTTTTTT	CASSILAGGGTGELFF
.	TRBV6-4	TRBJ2-3	TRBD2	TGTGCCAGCAGTTATGGACTAGCTTCAGATACGCAGTATTTT	CASSYGLASDTQYF
.	TRBV27	TRBJ2-7	.	TGTGCCAGCAGTTTAAGCTCCGGCAGGGTGGCCTACGAGCAGTACTTC	CASSLSSGRVAYEQYF
.	TRBV27	TRBJ2-7	TRBD1	TGTGCCACCACCCCCGGGACAGGGGGCGAGTACGAGCAGTACTTC	CATTPGTGGEYEQYF
once	TRBV19	TRBJ2-3	.	TGTGCCAGTAGTCTAATAGGATCCCGCACAGATACGCAGTATTTT	CASSLIGSRTDTQYF
.	TRBV19	TRBJ1-5	TRBD1	TGTGCCAGTAGTTTCGGACAGGGGGCTTATCAGCCCCAGCATTTT	CASSFGQGAYQPQHF
.	TRBV6-1	TRBJ1-4	.	TGTGCCAGCACCATTAGGGAGTATAGTGAAAAACTGTTTTTT	CASTIREYSEKLFF
.	TRBV27	TRBJ1-4	.	TGTGCCAGCAGTCCATTAGGACAGACTGAAAAACTGTTTTTT	CASSPLGQTEKLFF
.	TRBV19	TRBJ2-7	.	TGTGCCAGTAAGGGGCAGAGTTCCTACGAGCAGTACTTC	CASKGQSSYEQYF
.	TRBV7-9	TRBJ2-7	TRBD1	TGTGCCAGCAGCTCCCACAGGGGCGAGAGGAACGAGCAGTACTTC	CASSSHRGERNEQYF
.	TRBV11-3	TRBJ1-1	.	TGTGCCAGCAGCCGCCTAATGAACACTGAAGCTTTCTTT	CASSRLMNTEAFF
.	TRBV5-6	TRBJ2-1	TRBD2	TGTGCCAGCAGCCCCCGACTAGCGGTTCTTCTAGCTAATGAGCAGTTCTTC	CASSPRLAVLLANEQFF
few	TRBV5-4	TRBJ1-1	.	TGTGCCAGCAGGGGGGGGATGGCCACTGAAGCTTTCTTT	CASRGGMATEAFF